The T cell receptor (beta chain) under discussion was sequenced for a study of blood T cell repertoires in COVID-19. Across the whole study: T cells, B-cell-depleted T cells, or PBMCs provided the cDNA or gDNA that served as material.

TCRdb keeps only in-frame clones here, not all; method: immunoSEQ multiplex PCR. The sample carries about 460,000 clones, approximately 86% recorded once. Clinical history reported by participants formed the basis on which cohorts were assigned. Material for sequencing was PBMCs or T cells enriched from blood (not recorded which). The sequence was obtained from a woman aged 60-75 years who had recovered from COVID-19.

CDR3 DNA sequence: TGTGCCAGCAGTAGCCGGGCCGGAGGTCACTATGGCTACACCTTC. Its translation is CASSSRAGGHYGYTF. The V gene is TRBV7-2, the J gene TRBJ1-2; D is undetermined. The CDR3 length is 15 residues. Trimming shortened V by 6 bases and J by 3 bases, and 17 bases separated the two germline ends. Germline loops: CDR1 SGHTA, CDR2 FQGNSA.